This T cell receptor (beta chain) originates from a study of CXCR3-negative and CXCR3-positive naive CD8 T cells. General study points: CXCR3 expression dropped partially after cryopreservation, and most assays relied on fresh PBMCs. Similar TRBV-TRBJ usage characterized naive CXCR3-negative and CXCR3-positive cells; memory cells differed. Relative to memory CD8+ cells, whose diversity was much lower, both naive subsets had comparably high diversity.

A word on this clonotype: Antigen: not known.

Sorting was done in triplicate for each CD8+ T cell subset (300,000 cells each). The CDR3 contains 16 residues. Germline lookup yields CDR1 KGHSH and CDR2 LQKENI. Through 5' RACE with UMI labels, the TRB cDNA libraries were prepared. TCRdb reprocessed the 5' RACE reads, keeping one entry per CDR3 protein, no DNA. This table lists tens of thousands of distinct CDR3 sequences. The clonotype comes from a human donor in good health. Some clones in this sample may be carry-over from other donors' samples. The specimen was memory CD8+ T cells from blood. The chain employs TRBV18 and TRBJ1-5. CDR3 sequence reads: CASSPPDSHSNQPQHF. Full variable domain (rest looked up from reference TRBV18 and TRBJ1-5): NAGVMQNPRHLVRRRGQEARLRCSPMKGHSHVYWYRQLPEEGLKFMVYLQKENIIDESGMPKERFSAEFPKEGPSILRIQQVVRGDSAAYFCASSPPDSHSNQPQHFGDGTRLSIL.